A selection of T cell receptor beta chains follows, all from one sample in a study of cytomegalovirus exposure and HLA in healthy donors. The assay was immunoSEQ multiplex PCR, and TCRdb's table has in-frame clones only and misses some. This sample carries 60,000 to 90,000 clones, about two thirds of them seen once, and the ten largest clones take 6% to 9.5%. Sequencing was performed on PBMCs. These receptors originate from a man aged 40-50 years in good health and CMV-seropositive. Each CDR3 is given with its conserved first and last residue. The D gene is left open where the match is weak. The size of a clone is reported for some rows only, either as once, few or many, or as a class for expanded clones.

CDR3 protein,CDR3 DNA,clone size,J gene,V gene,D gene,CDR3 length
CASSQVPGQVYGYTF,TGCGCCAGCAGCCAAGTCCCGGGACAGGTCTATGGCTACACCTTC,-,TRBJ1-2,TRBV4-1,TRBD1,15
CASSQQLNTGELFF,TGTGCCAGCAGCCAGCAACTGAACACCGGGGAGCTGTTTTTT,-,TRBJ2-2,TRBV4-2,-,14
CSVVPTDYEQYF,TGCAGCGTTGTGCCTACCGACTACGAGCAGTACTTC,-,TRBJ2-7,TRBV29-1,-,12
CASSAQNQETQYF,TGTGCCAGCAGTGCACAGAACCAAGAGACCCAGTACTTC,few,TRBJ2-5,TRBV27,-,13
CASSLSASLETQYF,TGTGCCAGCAGCTTAAGTGCGAGCTTAGAGACCCAGTACTTC,-,TRBJ2-5,TRBV7-3,-,14
CASSYLDSYGYTF,TGTGCCAGCAGTTACCTGGACAGCTATGGCTACACCTTC,-,TRBJ1-2,TRBV6-6,-,13
CAWNPGQGIDQPQHF,TGTGCCTGGAACCCCGGACAGGGGATCGATCAGCCCCAGCATTTT,-,TRBJ1-5,TRBV30,TRBD1,15
CASSADRDRRKAFF,TGTGCCAGCAGTGCCGACCGGGACAGGAGAAAAGCTTTCTTT,-,TRBJ1-1,TRBV28,TRBD1,14
CASSESFIPGEELFF,TGTGCCAGCAGTGAGAGTTTCATTCCAGGGGAAGAACTGTTTTTT,few,TRBJ1-4,TRBV6-1,-,15
CASSPGIISSGNTIYF,TGTGCCAGCAGCCCGGGGATTATAAGCTCTGGAAACACCATATATTTT,few,TRBJ1-3,TRBV5-5,-,16
CASNFGMPGGDTEAFF,TGTGCCAGTAACTTTGGGATGCCAGGGGGAGACACTGAAGCTTTCTTT,-,TRBJ1-1,TRBV19,TRBD1,16
CSVGKRGAGLEQYF,TGCAGCGTTGGTAAACGGGGGGCCGGCTTGGAGCAGTACTTC,once,TRBJ2-7,TRBV29-1,-,14
CASSYEGQGNYGYTF,TGTGCCAGCAGTTACGAGGGACAGGGAAACTATGGCTACACCTTC,-,TRBJ1-2,TRBV6-5,TRBD1,15
CASSPAGTGGEKLFF,TGTGCCAGCAGCCCAGCCGGGACAGGGGGTGAAAAACTGTTTTTT,-,TRBJ1-4,TRBV7-2,TRBD1,15
CSVKGNYEQYF,TGCAGCGTTAAGGGGAACTACGAGCAGTACTTC,-,TRBJ2-7,TRBV29-1,-,11
CASSHRRGRNTGELFF,TGTGCCAGCAGCCACCGACGGGGTAGGAACACCGGGGAGCTGTTTTTT,-,TRBJ2-2,TRBV16,-,16
CASSAYRFGDTEAFF,TGCGCCAGCAGCGCCTACAGGTTCGGCGACACTGAAGCTTTCTTT,-,TRBJ1-1,TRBV4-3,-,15
CAWNTGYQPQHF,TGTGCCTGGAATACAGGGTATCAGCCCCAGCATTTT,-,TRBJ1-5,TRBV30,-,12
CASSPKTGPYGYTF,TGTGCCAGCTCACCAAAGACAGGGCCCTATGGCTACACCTTC,-,TRBJ1-2,TRBV18,TRBD1,14
CATSRANLLPRAEAFF,TGTGCCACCAGCAGAGCGAACCTCCTCCCACGGGCTGAAGCTTTCTTT,-,TRBJ1-1,TRBV15,-,16
CASSAYTGLSVGTEAFF,TGTGCCAGCAGCGCATACACAGGGTTATCAGTGGGCACTGAAGCTTTCTTT,-,TRBJ1-1,TRBV7-6,-,17
CASSLETGEQETQYF,TGTGCCAGCAGCTTAGAGACAGGGGAACAAGAGACCCAGTACTTC,few,TRBJ2-5,TRBV7-8,TRBD1,15
CASSLAPSQETQYF,TGTGCCAGCAGCTTAGCCCCCAGCCAAGAGACCCAGTACTTC,-,TRBJ2-5,TRBV7-2,-,14
CASSLGQGGTDTQYF,TGCGCCAGCAGCCTCGGACAGGGGGGAACAGATACGCAGTATTTT,-,TRBJ2-3,TRBV5-1,TRBD1,15
CASSLGQGKSQHF,TGTGCCAGCAGCTTGGGGCAGGGGAAGTCCCAGCATTTT,few,TRBJ1-5,TRBV7-2,-,13
CASSLDEPTEAFF,TGTGCCAGCAGCTTGGATGAGCCAACTGAAGCTTTCTTT,-,TRBJ1-1,TRBV5-4,-,13